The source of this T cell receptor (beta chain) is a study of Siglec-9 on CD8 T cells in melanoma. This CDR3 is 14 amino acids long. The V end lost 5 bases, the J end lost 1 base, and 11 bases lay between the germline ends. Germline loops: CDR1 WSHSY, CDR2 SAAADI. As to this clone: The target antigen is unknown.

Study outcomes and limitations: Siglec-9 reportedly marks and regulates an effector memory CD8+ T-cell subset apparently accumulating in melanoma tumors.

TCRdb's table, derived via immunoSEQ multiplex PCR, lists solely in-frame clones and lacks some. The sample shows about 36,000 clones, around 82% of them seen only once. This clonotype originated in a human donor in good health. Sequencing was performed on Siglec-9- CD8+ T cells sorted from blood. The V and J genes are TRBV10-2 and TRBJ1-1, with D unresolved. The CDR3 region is CASSFGRGNTEAFF. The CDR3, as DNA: TGCGCCAGCAGTTTCGGACGGGGGAACACTGAAGCTTTCTTT.